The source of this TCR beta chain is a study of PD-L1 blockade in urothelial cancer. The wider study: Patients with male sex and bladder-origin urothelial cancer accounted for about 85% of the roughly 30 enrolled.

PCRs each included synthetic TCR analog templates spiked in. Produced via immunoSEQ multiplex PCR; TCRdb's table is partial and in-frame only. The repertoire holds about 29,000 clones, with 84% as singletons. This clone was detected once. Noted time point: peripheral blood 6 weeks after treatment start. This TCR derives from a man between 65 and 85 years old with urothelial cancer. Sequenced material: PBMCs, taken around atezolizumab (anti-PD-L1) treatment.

The DNA for the CDR3 is TGTGCCAGCAGCCAAGATGAATCTAAAAGGGCGGGGACCCAGTACTTC. Translated: CASSQDESKRAGTQYF. The chain has TRBV4-2 and TRBJ2-5; a weak D match, TRBD2 (5 bases). The CDR3 runs to 16 residues. Germline CDR1 is LGHNA and CDR2 is YNFKEQ. Trimming took off 0 bases at V and 7 bases at J, with 18 bases between the two ends.